These T cell receptor beta chains were read from a single sample in a study of response to subunit inactivated influenza vaccine. TCRdb independently ran MiXCR on the RT-PCR reads; one entry per CDR3 protein. The sample carries more than 700,000 distinct CDR3 sequences, less than 25% recorded once. The sample in question was PBMCs from blood, obtained roughly 5 days after vaccination. These receptors were obtained from a man aged 50 to 60 who received an inactivated influenza vaccine. Each CDR3 is given with its conserved first and last residue. D genes are given only for firm matches. For some rows the clone size is stated as once, few or many, or as a class when expanded; others skip it.

CDR3 DNA: TGCAGTGCCATGGGACAGACCACCAATGAGCAGTTCTTC
CDR3 protein: CSAMGQTTNEQFF
CDR3 length: 13
clone size: NA
V gene: TRBV20-1
J gene: TRBJ2-1
D gene: TRBD1

CDR3 DNA: TGTGCCAGCAGCTCAGGGGCAGTCAATCAGCCCCAGCATTTT
CDR3 protein: CASSSGAVNQPQHF
CDR3 length: 14
clone size: NA
V gene: TRBV7-9
J gene: TRBJ1-5
D gene: NA

CDR3 DNA: TGTGCCAGCAGCCAATTCACAGGGGCCAACGTCCTGACTTTC
CDR3 protein: CASSQFTGANVLTF
CDR3 length: 14
clone size: few
V gene: TRBV16
J gene: TRBJ2-6
D gene: NA

CDR3 DNA: TGTGCCAGCAGCGTATGGAGGTCAGATACGCAGTATTTT
CDR3 protein: CASSVWRSDTQYF
CDR3 length: 13
clone size: NA
V gene: TRBV9
J gene: TRBJ2-3
D gene: NA

CDR3 DNA: TGTGCCAGCCAACCGGGACGTCGAGAGACCCAGTACTTC
CDR3 protein: CASQPGRRETQYF
CDR3 length: 13
clone size: few
V gene: TRBV3-1
J gene: TRBJ2-5
D gene: NA

CDR3 DNA: TGTGCCAGCAGTGTAGTCAGTAGCAATCAGCCCCAGCATTTT
CDR3 protein: CASSVVSSNQPQHF
CDR3 length: 14
clone size: NA
V gene: TRBV6-5
J gene: TRBJ1-5
D gene: NA

CDR3 DNA: TGCGCCAGCAGCTCTGACCCCGGCACCAACAATGAGCAGTTCTTC
CDR3 protein: CASSSDPGTNNEQFF
CDR3 length: 15
clone size: NA
V gene: TRBV5-1
J gene: TRBJ2-1
D gene: NA

CDR3 DNA: TGTGCCAGCAGTTGGCGCCGGGACAGTGATGGCTACACCTTC
CDR3 protein: CASSWRRDSDGYTF
CDR3 length: 14
clone size: few
V gene: TRBV12-3/TRBV12-4
J gene: TRBJ1-2
D gene: TRBD1

CDR3 DNA: TGCAGTGCAGATCCCGGGACTAGCGAATCCTACAATGAGCAGTTCTTC
CDR3 protein: CSADPGTSESYNEQFF
CDR3 length: 16
clone size: many
V gene: TRBV20-1
J gene: TRBJ2-1
D gene: TRBD2

CDR3 DNA: TGTGCCACCAGCAGAGACCAGTTTGGCACATCGACAAATTCACCCCTCCACTTT
CDR3 protein: CATSRDQFGTSTNSPLHF
CDR3 length: 18
clone size: few
V gene: TRBV15
J gene: TRBJ1-6
D gene: NA

CDR3 DNA: TGCGCCAGCAGCCAAGATAACAGGGGGGGAACTGAAGCTTTCTTT
CDR3 protein: CASSQDNRGGTEAFF
CDR3 length: 15
clone size: few
V gene: TRBV4-1
J gene: TRBJ1-1
D gene: TRBD1

CDR3 DNA: TGTGCCACCAGCGGTGGAGGCGATGGGGAGCTGTTTTTT
CDR3 protein: CATSGGGDGELFF
CDR3 length: 13
clone size: NA
V gene: TRBV15
J gene: TRBJ2-2
D gene: NA

CDR3 DNA: TGTGCCAGCAGTGACCTCCCAATTCGCTACTATGGCTACACCTTC
CDR3 protein: CASSDLPIRYYGYTF
CDR3 length: 15
clone size: NA
V gene: TRBV2
J gene: TRBJ1-2
D gene: NA

CDR3 DNA: TGTGCCAGCAGTCCCGGGACAGGGGTCGGTCAGCCCCAGCATTTT
CDR3 protein: CASSPGTGVGQPQHF
CDR3 length: 15
clone size: few
V gene: TRBV12-3/TRBV12-4
J gene: TRBJ1-5
D gene: TRBD1

CDR3 DNA: TGCAGTGCTAGTAGTGGGACGGCTAACTACGAGCAGTACTTC
CDR3 protein: CSASSGTANYEQYF
CDR3 length: 14
clone size: NA
V gene: TRBV20-1
J gene: TRBJ2-7
D gene: NA

CDR3 DNA: TGCGCCAGCAGCTACAGGAGCGCCGGCGCGGGCTACACCTTC
CDR3 protein: CASSYRSAGAGYTF
CDR3 length: 14
clone size: many
V gene: TRBV5-1
J gene: TRBJ1-2
D gene: NA

CDR3 DNA: TGTGCCAGCAGCTTAGAGGGGGGAATGAACACTGAAGCTTTCTTT
CDR3 protein: CASSLEGGMNTEAFF
CDR3 length: 15
clone size: many
V gene: TRBV5-5
J gene: TRBJ1-1
D gene: NA

CDR3 DNA: TGTGCCAGCAGTTTGAGTACTAGCGGTTTGGGGGATACGCAGTATTTT
CDR3 protein: CASSLSTSGLGDTQYF
CDR3 length: 16
clone size: NA
V gene: TRBV27
J gene: TRBJ2-3
D gene: TRBD2

CDR3 DNA: TGTGCCAGCAGTGAATATGGCAGGACAGATACGCAGTATTTT
CDR3 protein: CASSEYGRTDTQYF
CDR3 length: 14
clone size: few
V gene: TRBV25-1
J gene: TRBJ2-3
D gene: NA

CDR3 DNA: TGCGCCAGCCGGGTGGCAGGGTCGAACACCGGGGAGCTGTTTTTT
CDR3 protein: CASRVAGSNTGELFF
CDR3 length: 15
clone size: NA
V gene: TRBV5-1
J gene: TRBJ2-2
D gene: NA

CDR3 DNA: TGTGCCAGTAGTATACAGGGCAGAGAGCAGTACTTC
CDR3 protein: CASSIQGREQYF
CDR3 length: 12
clone size: NA
V gene: TRBV19
J gene: TRBJ2-7
D gene: NA

CDR3 DNA: TGCAGTGCTGGAGCGGCTAGCGGGAGCTCCTACGAGCAGTACTTC
CDR3 protein: CSAGAASGSSYEQYF
CDR3 length: 15
clone size: few
V gene: TRBV20-1
J gene: TRBJ2-7
D gene: TRBD2

CDR3 DNA: TGTGCCAGCAGTTTACAGCGGGGAATAGCGCAGTATTTT
CDR3 protein: CASSLQRGIAQYF
CDR3 length: 13
clone size: few
V gene: TRBV12-3/TRBV12-4
J gene: TRBJ2-3
D gene: TRBD2

CDR3 DNA: TGTGCCAGCAGTCAAGGGTTAGCGCCCCGTTGGTTCTTC
CDR3 protein: CASSQGLAPRWFF
CDR3 length: 13
clone size: few
V gene: TRBV7-8
J gene: TRBJ2-1
D gene: NA

CDR3 DNA: TGTGCCAGCAGCAAGACAGGAAGCTCCTACGAGCAGTACTTC
CDR3 protein: CASSKTGSSYEQYF
CDR3 length: 14
clone size: few
V gene: TRBV7-6
J gene: TRBJ2-7
D gene: NA

CDR3 DNA: TGCAGTGCTAGTCCCGGGGGTGGAGGCAATCAGCCCCAGCATTTT
CDR3 protein: CSASPGGGGNQPQHF
CDR3 length: 15
clone size: NA
V gene: TRBV20-1
J gene: TRBJ1-5
D gene: NA

CDR3 DNA: TGCAGTGCTAGCCGAGGACACCTACGGGGAGAGCAGTACTTC
CDR3 protein: CSASRGHLRGEQYF
CDR3 length: 14
clone size: many
V gene: TRBV20-1
J gene: TRBJ2-7
D gene: NA

CDR3 DNA: TGTGCCAGGCGGTCAGGGGAGCAGAACACTGAAGCTTTCTTT
CDR3 protein: CARRSGEQNTEAFF
CDR3 length: 14
clone size: NA
V gene: TRBV2
J gene: TRBJ1-1
D gene: NA

CDR3 DNA: TGTGCCAGCAGTGCCCGGGACAGGGCAGAGACCCAGTACTTC
CDR3 protein: CASSARDRAETQYF
CDR3 length: 14
clone size: NA
V gene: TRBV12-3/TRBV12-4
J gene: TRBJ2-5
D gene: TRBD1

CDR3 DNA: TGTGCCAGCAGAACGACAGGGGGCAGCTCCTACAATGAGCAGTTCTTC
CDR3 protein: CASRTTGGSSYNEQFF
CDR3 length: 16
clone size: many
V gene: TRBV12-3/TRBV12-4
J gene: TRBJ2-1
D gene: TRBD1

CDR3 DNA: TGCAGCGTTGAAGAGAACCACCCACTGAACACCGGGGAGCTGTTTTTT
CDR3 protein: CSVEENHPLNTGELFF
CDR3 length: 16
clone size: NA
V gene: TRBV29-1
J gene: TRBJ2-2
D gene: NA

CDR3 DNA: TGCAGCGCCTCTAGCGGGAGGACCCTCGGCGAGCAGTACTTC
CDR3 protein: CSASSGRTLGEQYF
CDR3 length: 14
clone size: few
V gene: TRBV29-1
J gene: TRBJ2-7
D gene: TRBD2

CDR3 DNA: TGTGCCAGCAGCTCCCGCTCAGGGTTTGGGGCCAACGTCCTGACTTTC
CDR3 protein: CASSSRSGFGANVLTF
CDR3 length: 16
clone size: NA
V gene: TRBV5-5
J gene: TRBJ2-6
D gene: NA

CDR3 DNA: TGTGCCTGGAGTCCCCTGGGGACAGACAATCAGCCCCAGCATTTT
CDR3 protein: CAWSPLGTDNQPQHF
CDR3 length: 15
clone size: NA
V gene: TRBV30
J gene: TRBJ1-5
D gene: TRBD1

CDR3 DNA: TGCGCCAGCAGCCAGGGGGCAGGGTCCCTCCACTTT
CDR3 protein: CASSQGAGSLHF
CDR3 length: 12
clone size: NA
V gene: TRBV4-3
J gene: TRBJ1-6
D gene: NA